The 30 T cell receptor beta chains given below trace back to one sample, sequenced in a study of blood T cells in healthy people across ages. The use of a sample-barcoded 5' primer and a J-beta primer mix characterized a second PCR of roughly 6 to 11 cycles. In TCRdb, the 5' RACE reads were re-called with MiXCR into one record per CDR3 protein. The table shows some 320,000 distinct CDR3 sequences, with roughly 27% occurring only once. The sequenced material came from blood. These receptors were taken from a woman aged 70-85 years in good health.

The CDR3 loop reads CASSLTRTDYEQYF. The CDR3, as DNA: TGTGCCAGCAGTTTAACACGGACAGACTACGAGCAGTACTTC. The chain recombines TRBV28 with TRBJ2-7; TRBD1 is a possible D gene (6 bases). The germline V gene encodes CDR1 MDHEN and CDR2 SYDVKM. V dropped 2 bases and J dropped 3 bases, with 11 bases sitting between them. CDR3 length: 14 residues. The full variable domain, its missing parts supplied by reference TRBV28 and TRBJ2-7, is DVKVTQSSRYLVKRTGEKVFLECVQDMDHENMFWYRQDPGLGLRLIYFSYDVKMKEKGDIPEGYSVSREKKERFSLILESASTNQTSMYLCASSLTRTDYEQYFGPGTRLTVT.

Only a few counts were recorded for this clonotype. The chain is built from TRBV10-3 and TRBJ2-5; D ambiguous. With the DNA end fitting TRBJ2-7 better, the J assignment may be wrong. The germline gives CDR1 ENHRY, CDR2 SYGVKD. CDR3 length: 12 amino acids. The CDR3: CAISEKGSEQYF. CDR3 nucleotides: TGTGCCATCAGTGAGAAAGGGTCCGAGCAGTACTTC.

Regarding this clonotype: A single base separates this from a much larger clone, so it may be a read error. The chain links TRBV20-1 to TRBJ2-5; TRBD1 aligns across 10 bases. The CDR3 is 14 residues long. Losses at the gene ends were 5 bases for V and 4 bases for J; bases not matched to a gene: 7. From germline, CDR1 is DFQATT and CDR2 SNEGSKA (reference sequence). The CDR3 reads CSARLGQGRETQYF. As DNA, the CDR3 is TGCAGTGCTCGGTTGGGACAGGGGAGAGAGACCCAGTACTTC.

The chain combines TRBV11-2 with TRBJ2-3; D uncertain. Germline values: CDR1 SGHAT, CDR2 FQNNGV. CDR3 length: 15 amino acids. The germline V and J ends were trimmed by 3 bases and 1 base, with 11 bases remaining between them. CDR3 sequence reads: CASSFLYSGTDTQYF. CDR3 DNA sequence: TGTGCCAGCAGCTTTCTTTACTCCGGCACAGATACGCAGTATTTT.

There are a few counts of this clonotype. The chain combines TRBV28 with TRBJ1-5, with D uncertain. CDR1 is MDHEN and CDR2 is SYDVKM in the germline V gene. V was pared by 7 bases and J by 2 bases, with 18 bases between. CDR3 length: 16 amino acids. The CDR3: CASKNFPATRNQPQHF. CDR3 bases: TGTGCCAGCAAAAATTTCCCGGCCACTCGCAATCAGCCCCAGCATTTT.

V is TRBV19 and J is TRBJ2-7, with 7 bases that match TRBD1. The CDR3 has 14 amino acids. Germline assignment: CDR1 LNHDA and CDR2 SQIVND (reference sequence). The J segment lost 7 bases and the V segment lost 3 bases, leaving 9 bases of the junction unmatched. CDR3 residues: CASSMGDSAGEQYF. CDR3 DNA: TGTGCCAGTAGTATGGGGGACAGCGCAGGGGAGCAGTACTTC.

This clonotype was counted a few times. The V call is TRBV4-3, the J call TRBJ2-5; tentatively, D is TRBD2 (5 bases). The end of the DNA aligns better with TRBJ2-1, so the J call may be wrong. The CDR3 length is 13 residues. CDR1 is LGHNA and CDR2 is YSLEER in the germline V gene. As DNA, the CDR3 is TGCGCCAGCAGCCAACGTCCGAGGGATGAGCAGTTCTTC. As protein: CASSQRPRDEQFF.

The V gene is TRBV7-9, the J gene TRBJ2-6; D not certain. The V end lost 2 bases, the J end lost 1 base, and 12 bases lay between the germline ends. Germline-derived CDR1 and CDR2 are SEHNR and FQNEAQ (reference sequence). CDR3 length equals 17 residues. DNA of the CDR3: TGTGCCAGCAGCTTACCAGGTGTGAGTTCTGGGGCCAACGTCCTGACTTTC. It yields the protein CASSLPGVSSGANVLTF. Filled out from reference TRBV7-9 and TRBJ2-6, the complete variable domain reads DTGVSQNPRHKITKRGQNVTFRCDPISEHNRLYWYRQTLGQGPEFLTYFQNEAQLEKSRLLSDRFSAERPKGSFSTLEIQRTEQGDSAMYLCASSLPGVSSGANVLTFGAGSRLTVL.

The chain joins TRBV7-2 to TRBJ2-1; 8 bases are shared with TRBD2. Germline V lookup: CDR1 SGHTA, CDR2 FQGNSA. This CDR3 is 13 amino acids long. The V and J ends lost 2 bases and 15 bases, in that order; junction bases with no gene match: 9. CDR3 sequence: CASSLNTGTRRFF. The CDR3 DNA is TGTGCCAGCAGCTTAAACACCGGGACTAGGCGGTTCTTC.

The chain combines TRBV12-3 or TRBV12-4 with TRBJ1-6, with a weak D call TRBD1 (5 bases). Trimming cost V 5 bases and J 6 bases, with 23 bases left between them. The CDR3 length is 18 residues. The CDR3 nucleotides are TGTGCCAGCAGTCCTTCCGGGTTTGATAGGGGAGGTAATTCACCCCTCCACTTT. It translates to CASSPSGFDRGGNSPLHF.

In this sample, this clonotype turned up once. A read error is likely, as this CDR3 ends without the conserved phenylalanine or tryptophan. This chain connects TRBV7-9 to TRBJ1-4; the D is unclear. Germline V CDR1 and CDR2: SEHNR, FQNEAQ (reference sequence). CDR3 length: 12 amino acids. Trimming took 1 base from V and 8 from J, leaving 5 bases between them. In DNA form, the CDR3 reads TGTGCCAGCAGCTTAGATGCGGAAAAACTGTTTCTT. This sequence encodes CASSLDAEKLFL.

The genes are TRBV7-2 and TRBJ1-2, with 7 positions matching TRBD1. The CDR3 has 15 residues. V lost 5 bases, J lost 4 bases, and 10 bases stayed unmatched. Germline CDR1 and CDR2: SGHTA and FQGNSA. For the CDR3, the DNA is TGTGCCAGCAGCCTAGACAGGGAAATGATCTATGGCTACACCTTC. Translating it yields CASSLDREMIYGYTF.

V gene TRBV28 combines with J gene TRBJ2-7, with 13 bases identical to TRBD2. J was trimmed by 3 bases and V by 11 bases; bases with no gene match: 10. Germline V gene lookup returns CDR1 MDHEN and CDR2 SYDVKM. The CDR3 runs to 15 residues. Here the CDR3 reads CASIGGTSGNYEQYF. For the CDR3, the DNA is TGTGCCTCAATTGGGGGGACTAGCGGGAACTACGAGCAGTACTTC.

This clonotype came up a few times. The genes are TRBV10-3 and TRBJ1-1; a weak D match, TRBD1 (6 bases). The V gene's germline CDR1 is ENHRY and CDR2 SYGVKD. The V end lost 11 bases, the J end lost 0 bases, and 13 bases lay between the germline ends. The CDR3 sequence is 13 residues long. CDR3 amino acids: CAARGSMNTEAFF. In DNA, the CDR3 is TGTGCCGCCAGGGGCAGCATGAACACTGAAGCTTTCTTT.

This clonotype was seen only a few times. V usage is TRBV2 and J usage is TRBJ2-5; TRBD2 aligns across 7 bases. The assigned J gene may be wrong: the sequence end matches TRBJ2-1 better. This CDR3 contains 17 residues. CDR1 and CDR2 from the germline V gene are SNHLY and FYNNEI. The DNA for the CDR3 is TGTGCCAGCCGGACAAGTCGTAGGGAGGGCCAGATCAATGAGCAGTTCTTC. Amino acid sequence: CASRTSRREGQINEQFF.

This clonotype was seen only a few times. J is TRBJ2-5 and V is TRBV11-1; 12 bases map to TRBD2. This CDR3 contains 16 residues. Germline loops: CDR1 SGHAT, CDR2 FQDESV (reference sequence). V trimming: 4 bases; J trimming: 2 bases; junction bases outside the gene matches: 5. The CDR3 DNA reads as TGTGCCAGCAGCTCCCAACTAGCGGGAGGACAAGAGACCCAGTACTTC. Protein: CASSSQLAGGQETQYF.

In this sample, this clonotype turned up a few times. V gene TRBV3-1 combines with J gene TRBJ2-3; no clear D gene. This CDR3 spans 16 amino acids. Germline V gene lookup returns CDR1 LGHDT and CDR2 YNNKEL (reference sequence). Trimming shortened V by 4 bases and J by 0 bases, and 14 bases separated the two germline ends. DNA for the CDR3: TGTGCCAGCAGCCCACGGTCACGGTCAAGCACAGATACGCAGTATTTT. It specifies CASSPRSRSSTDTQYF.

The CDR3 spells CATSGLAGGGQETQYF. The CDR3 nucleotides are TGTGCCACCAGTGGACTAGCGGGAGGGGGCCAAGAGACCCAGTACTTC. The rearrangement uses TRBV15 and TRBJ2-5, with TRBD2 identical over 15 bases. With V trimmed by 6 bases and J by 1 base, 3 bases remained unmatched. The CDR3 runs 16 residues. Germline V gene data show CDR1 as LNHNV and CDR2 as YYDKDF (reference sequence). Complete variable domain (other parts from reference TRBV15 and TRBJ2-5): DAMVIQNPRYQVTQFGKPVTLSCSQTLNHNVMYWYQQKSSQAPKLLFHYYDKDFNNEADTPDNFQSRRPNTSFCFLDIRSPGLGDTAMYLCATSGLAGGGQETQYFGPGTRLLVL.

On this clonotype: The conserved final phenylalanine or tryptophan is absent from the CDR3, which likely points to a read error. CDR3 sequence: CASRESGSGKTQYS. The CDR3 bases are TGTGCCAGCAGAGAAAGCGGGAGTGGAAAGACCCAGTACTCC. V is TRBV27 and J is TRBJ2-5; 8 bases line up with TRBD2. CDR1 is MNHEY and CDR2 is SMNVEV in the germline V gene (reference sequence). The length of the CDR3 is 14 residues. J gave up 6 bases and V 6 bases, and 9 bases lay outside the gene matches.

This clonotype was counted a few times. This sequence joins TRBV7-9 and TRBJ1-1; D unclear. Deletions cut 2 bases from V and 4 bases from J, with 5 bases between. The CDR3 covers 12 residues. Germline V lookup: CDR1 SEHNR, CDR2 FQNEAQ (reference sequence). The CDR3 coding sequence is TGTGCCAGCAGCTTACCACGCACTGAAGCTTTCTTT. Amino acid sequence: CASSLPRTEAFF. Complete variable domain (other parts from reference TRBV7-9 and TRBJ1-1): DTGVSQNPRHKITKRGQNVTFRCDPISEHNRLYWYRQTLGQGPEFLTYFQNEAQLEKSRLLSDRFSAERPKGSFSTLEIQRTEQGDSAMYLCASSLPRTEAFFGQGTRLTVV.

This clonotype was seen a handful of times. V usage is TRBV2 and J usage is TRBJ2-5; TRBD1 matches at 7 bases. The V and J ends lost 1 base and 4 bases, in that order; junction bases with no gene match: 6. Germline values: CDR1 SNHLY, CDR2 FYNNEI. This CDR3 is built from 15 residues. The CDR3 nucleotides read TGTGCCAGCAGTGAAGTTGGGACAGAGGGAGAGACCCAGTACTTC. Translating gives CASSEVGTEGETQYF. Full variable domain (missing parts from reference TRBV2 and TRBJ2-5): EPEVTQTPSHQVTQMGQEVILRCVPISNHLYFYWYRQILGQKVEFLVSFYNNEISEKSEIFDDQFSVERPDGSNFTLKIRSTKLEDSAMYFCASSEVGTEGETQYFGPGTRLLVL.

This chain links TRBV27 with TRBJ1-5; possibly TRBD1 for D (6 bases). CDR1 and CDR2 (germline): MNHEY, SMNVEV (reference sequence). The CDR3 spans 15 residues. V lost 2 bases and J 1 base, leaving 9 bases between the germline ends. CDR3 sequence reads: CASSLRQASNQPQHF. CDR3 nucleotide sequence: TGTGCCAGCAGTTTACGACAGGCGAGCAATCAGCCCCAGCATTTT.

Note on this clonotype: The junction departs from germline at one end; a sequencing error may be responsible. J is TRBJ2-5 and V is TRBV4-1, with D possibly being TRBD1 (6 bases). The germline V gene encodes CDR1 MGHRA and CDR2 YSYEKL. CDR3 size: 13 residues. In DNA, the CDR3 is TGTGCCAGCAGCAGGGGCCCCCAAGAGACCCAGTACTTC. Translated: CASSRGPQETQYF.

This clonotype was seen a few times. The chain carries TRBV4-3 and TRBJ2-1, with D perhaps matching TRBD1 (6 bases). CDR1 is LGHNA, CDR2 YSLEER, per germline. The length of the CDR3 is 15 residues. V lost 0 bases and J 3 bases, leaving 9 bases between the germline ends. CDR3 sequence reads: CASSQDWGLYNEQFF. DNA for the CDR3: TGCGCCAGCAGCCAAGATTGGGGGCTCTACAATGAGCAGTTCTTC.

In the case of this clonotype: A much larger clonotype is one base distant, so this may be a read error. The chain's CDR3 is CASSLSRTGTNRGYTF. Here the CDR3 DNA reads TGTGCCAGCAGCTTATCGAGGACAGGGACTAATCGTGGCTACACCTTC. The chain couples TRBV7-2 to TRBJ1-2; 8 bases fit TRBD1. Germline V gene sequence: CDR1 SGHTA, CDR2 FQGNSA. The CDR3 covers 16 residues. The V gene end was trimmed by 2 bases and the J gene end by 7 bases; junction bases not matched to a gene: 12. The complete variable domain, with remaining parts taken from reference TRBV7-2 and TRBJ1-2, reads GAGVSQSPSNKVTEKGKDVELRCDPISGHTALYWYRQSLGQGLEFLIYFQGNSAPDKSGLPSDRFSAERTGGSVSTLTIQRTQQEDSAVYLCASSLSRTGTNRGYTFGSGTRLTVV.

This clonotype was recorded a few times. This chain uses TRBV20-1 with TRBJ2-5; D is tentatively TRBD1 or TRBD2 (5 bases each). TRBJ2-1 explains the end of the DNA better; the J call may be wrong. Germline lookup yields CDR1 DFQATT and CDR2 SNEGSKA (reference sequence). CDR3 length: 14 amino acids. CDR3 residues: CSAPGPITGNEQFF. The CDR3 DNA follows: TGCAGTGCTCCGGGACCGATAACCGGCAATGAGCAGTTCTTC.

The V call is TRBV20-1, the J call TRBJ2-3, with 9 bases lining up with TRBD2. There are 16 residues in the CDR3. Germline V CDR1 and CDR2: DFQATT, SNEGSKA (reference sequence). V dropped 0 bases and J dropped 2; count of bases not matched to a gene: 6. For the CDR3, the DNA is TGCAGTGCTAGAGAGGCGACTAGCGGCCACACAGATACGCAGTATTTT. Amino acids: CSAREATSGHTDTQYF.

The rearrangement links TRBV6-2 or TRBV6-3 to TRBJ2-3, with D tentatively TRBD1 or TRBD2 (6 bases each). Germline assignment: CDR1 MNHEY and CDR2 SVGEGT. The V and J ends lost 7 bases and 10 bases respectively, with 15 bases between them. The CDR3 spans 12 residues. CDR3 nucleotide sequence: TGTGCCAGCACCGCCTCGGGGGCTCCGCAGTATTTT. This sequence encodes CASTASGAPQYF.

The J gene is TRBJ2-3, the V gene TRBV5-1; a possible D gene is TRBD1 (6 bases). This CDR3 contains 16 residues. Trimming pared 2 bases from V and 4 bases from J, leaving 17 bases between. Germline values: CDR1 SGHRS, CDR2 YFSETQ. The CDR3 loop is CASSFSGGSGADTQYF. As DNA, the CDR3 is TGCGCCAGCAGCTTTAGTGGAGGCTCAGGGGCAGATACGCAGTATTTT. The whole variable domain, remainder taken from reference TRBV5-1 and TRBJ2-3, is KAGVTQTPRYLIKTRGQQVTLSCSPISGHRSVSWYQQTPGQGLQFLFEYFSETQRNKGNFPGRFSGRQFSNSRSEMNVSTLELGDSALYLCASSFSGGSGADTQYFGPGTRLTVL.

V usage is TRBV29-1 and J usage is TRBJ2-1; unclear D gene. This CDR3 region has 14 residues. V was trimmed by 6 bases and J by 2 bases, leaving 14 bases between them. The germline V gene has CDR1 SQVTM and CDR2 ANQGSEA. The CDR3 sequence is CSVTRPWPYNEQFF. The CDR3 nucleotides read TGCAGCGTGACCAGACCATGGCCCTACAATGAGCAGTTCTTC.